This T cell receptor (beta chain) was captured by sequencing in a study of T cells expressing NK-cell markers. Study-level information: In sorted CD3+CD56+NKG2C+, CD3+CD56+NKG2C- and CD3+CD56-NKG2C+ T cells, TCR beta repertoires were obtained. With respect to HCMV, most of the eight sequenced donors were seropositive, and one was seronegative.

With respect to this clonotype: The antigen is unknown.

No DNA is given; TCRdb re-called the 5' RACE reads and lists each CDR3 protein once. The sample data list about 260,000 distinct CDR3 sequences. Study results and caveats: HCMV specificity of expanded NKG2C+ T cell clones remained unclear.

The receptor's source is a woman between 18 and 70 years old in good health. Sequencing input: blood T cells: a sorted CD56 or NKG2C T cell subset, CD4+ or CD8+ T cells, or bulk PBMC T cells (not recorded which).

The CDR3 loop is CSAAYSRGTGELFF. The J gene is TRBJ2-2, the V gene TRBV20-1; TCRdb proposes TRBD1, but this gene call is untestable without DNA. This CDR3 is 14 amino acids long. Germline V gene sequence: CDR1 DFQATT, CDR2 SNEGSKA (reference sequence).